The TCR beta chain under discussion was sequenced for a study of T cells in tuberculosis. Study results and caveats: A GMM-specific repertoire classifier reached roughly 90% accuracy, AUROC about 0.9.

Germline values: CDR1 SEHNR, CDR2 FQNEAQ (reference sequence). The CDR3 length is 15 residues. V lost 5 bases to trimming and J lost 1 base, with 15 bases between them. Regarding this clone: The target antigen is unknown.

Documented time point: new active TB diagnosis, blood taken before or within 7 days of starting treatment. Each clinical donor contributed on average roughly 90,000 T cells from unsorted cryopreserved PBMC. Method: immunoSEQ multiplex PCR; TCRdb's copy keeps in-frame clones and lacks some. The data contain 25,000 to 35,000 clones, about 90% of them singletons. This clonotype was obtained from an adult with tuberculosis. Some clones in this sample may be carry-over from other donors' samples. The specimen comprised PBMCs, sampled at tuberculosis diagnosis. The chain couples TRBV7-9 to TRBJ2-7; a possible D gene is TRBD2 (6 bases). For the CDR3, the DNA is TGTGCCAGCAGCCCATCGCCGGGAGATTCCTACGAGCAGTACTTC. Translating it yields CASSPSPGDSYEQYF.